This T cell receptor (beta chain) was sequenced for a study of beta chain features in type 1 diabetes. Study as a whole: Regarding age, gender and cell yields, patients proved similar to healthy donors.

Expressed TCRB transcripts were sequenced after all isolated RNA was converted to cDNA. TCRdb's copy holds only in-frame clones and misses some; the assay was immunoSEQ multiplex PCR. In the table there are roughly 340,000 clones, roughly an eighth of which are singletons. This CDR3 has 15 amino acids. V shed 6 bases and J shed 0 bases, with 14 bases lying between them. Per germline, CDR1 ENHRY and CDR2 SYGVKD. Regarding the study as a whole: Shorter TCRB CDR3s, moderately but significantly so, were found in Type 1 diabetes patients in all four CD4+ subsets. Among type 1 diabetes patients, VDJ junctions had fewer insertions and more deletions.

This clone was counted only a few times. Its antigen is not identified. The chain is built from TRBV10-3 and TRBJ1-1; D is perhaps TRBD1 (5 bases). The clonotype originates from a woman younger than 35 with type 1 diabetes. Sequenced input: naive CD4+ T cells from blood. Written as DNA, the CDR3 is TGTGCCATCAGAAAAACACAGGAAATGAACACTGAAGCTTTCTTT. Protein: CAIRKTQEMNTEAFF.